Included here is one T cell receptor beta chain sequence, with context. Its recognized antigen is unknown. The input lacks base qualities; no much larger clone sits a single base away. The CDR3 regions of human TCRbeta chains were analyzed by immunosequencing. The original methods were these. TCRs in the repertoires were matched against a reference library of SARS-CoV-2-specific TCRs that had been generated with the MIRA antigen-specificity platform. Breadth was defined as the fraction of unique TCRs that were SARS-CoV-2-associated, and depth was defined as the fraction of total T cells that were SARS-CoV-2-associated. Each spike-specific TCR was assigned to its reactive spike region and to a CD4 or CD8 class using the MIRA data. Log10-transformed breadth and depth values were compared by one-way ANOVA with Sidak's multiple comparisons tests. TCRdb carries this immuneACCESS record with in-frame sequences only. Its versions omit some clonotypes, under half of them owing to an unresolved V gene in the studies checked, with the rest unexplained. The V and J calls and the clone size are those of that table, but D and trimming were determined from the DNA. The table for this sample lists about 96,000 clones; 80% to 90% of them were counted only once. 1.5% to 2% of the sample is held by the ten biggest clonotypes.

In light of the paper, this sample's time point label describes: baseline before first vaccination. Vaccinee samples were obtained from the UK trials COV001 and COV002, which included a single-blind randomized controlled phase 2/3 trial of AZD1222 (ChAdOx1 nCoV-19) in healthy adults. Trial participant PBMC samples were collected at day 0 and day 28 after the second dose for TCRbeta chain sequencing. These data come from a study of T cell responses to AZD1222 COVID-19 vaccine (dated by TCRdb to about 2021). About the study as a whole: Because spike-specific TCR depth and breadth did not differ between the two schedules, AZD1222 recipients who got a second dose at roughly 4 weeks were pooled with those who got a second dose at roughly 12 weeks. TCR sequencing covered over 230 trial participants: some 210 given two doses of AZD1222 and approximately 26 given two doses of MenACWY control vaccine. Enrollment into the trials was organized by age into subgroups of 18-55, 56-69 and 70-plus years, and those subgroups contained roughly 140, 27 and 60 TCR-sequenced participants, respectively. Study-level results and caveats: A significant rise in spike-specific TCR breadth and depth was observed after two AZD1222 doses relative to day 0 and relative to MenACWY recipients. The 56-69-year group was small, and its depth increase did not reach significance, likely because of low power. Reportedly, almost half of the unique spike-specific TCRs recognized epitopes lying outside the regions that are mutated in the B.1.351 and B.1.1.7 variants. CD4 TCRs associated with the vaccine covered the entire spike protein, and the dominant responses were in regions 160-218 and 743-854. Participants were mostly white British, with more females than males. The authors suggested clonal diversity may have been underestimated. Conclusions about previously exposed vaccinees were limited because only six or seven AZD1222 recipients were SARS-CoV-2 seropositive at baseline. Because no day 14 peak-response samples were available, the repertoires could be characterized only after the peak T cell response.

The CDR3, cysteine through phenylalanine, is 13 amino acids long. The only DNA kept is the CDR3, 39 bases in frame from the first base. CDR1 and CDR2, per the germline V gene, are SNHLY and FYNNEI. V lost 7 bases and J lost 3 bases, and the count of bases not matched to a germline gene is 3. This TCR derives from an adult in good health. The sample here was peripheral blood, taken on day 0 of AZD1222 vaccination. The chain couples TRBV2 to TRBJ2-1, with 7 bases aligning to TRBD1. Here is the DNA: TGTGCCAGCACGGCAGGGGGCTACAATGAGCAGTTCTTC. It translates to CASTAGGYNEQFF. Reference TRBV2 and TRBJ2-1 proteins supply the regions before and after the CDR3; the full variable domain is: EPEVTQTPSHQVTQMGQEVILRCVPISNHLYFYWYRQILGQKVEFLVSFYNNEISEKSEIFDDQFSVERPDGSNFTLKIRSTKLEDSAMYFCASTAGGYNEQFFGPGTRLTVL.